The 23 T cell receptor beta chains given below trace back to one sample, sequenced in a study of T cell repertoires in cytomegalovirus infection. For these receptors, no antigen is known. TCRdb re-analysed the reads in MiXCR, keeping a single row per CDR3 protein. This sample has some 920,000 distinct CDR3 sequences, with 25% to 40% found just once. Sequenced material: cultured CD8+ T cells from PBMCs, taken from culture after CMV antigen stimulation. All receptors come from a human donor in good health (CMV status not recorded). Some clones in this sample may be carry-over from other donors' samples.

This clonotype was counted between two and nine times. The rearrangement links TRBV20-1 to TRBJ2-3; D remains ambiguous. Germline V gene data show CDR1 as DFQATT and CDR2 as SNEGSKA (reference sequence). The CDR3 length is 13 residues. The germline V and J ends were trimmed by 1 base and 2 bases, with 7 bases remaining between them. Here the CDR3 reads CSARAQLTDTQYF. DNA of the CDR3: TGCAGTGCTAGAGCACAGCTCACAGATACGCAGTATTTT.

The chain employs TRBV7-2 and TRBJ1-3; tentative D call: TRBD1 (6 bases). The V and J ends lost 1 base and 4 bases respectively, with 14 bases between them. The CDR3 consists of 16 residues. CDR1 is SGHTA, CDR2 FQGNSA, per germline. The chain's CDR3 is CASSLEGFRGGNTIYF. CDR3 nucleotides: TGTGCCAGCAGCTTAGAGGGTTTCAGGGGCGGAAACACCATATATTTT.

This clonotype was picked up a small number of times. The chain recombines TRBV19 with TRBJ2-1; 8 bases are shared with TRBD1. Germline CDR1 LNHDA, CDR2 SQIVND (reference sequence). This CDR3 spans 15 amino acids. The ends lost 5 bases at V and 2 bases at J; junction bases unmatched: 5. The CDR3, as DNA: TGTGCCAGTAGTCGCGGCAGGGGGCCCTACAATGAGCAGTTCTTC. Protein sequence: CASSRGRGPYNEQFF.

The V gene is TRBV29-1, the J gene TRBJ1-2, with D possibly matching TRBD1 (5 bases). The germline gives CDR1 SQVTM, CDR2 ANQGSEA. The CDR3 totals 13 residues. Trimming took off 5 bases at V and 3 bases at J, with 13 bases between the two ends. The chain's CDR3 is CSVLVGTDYGYTF. CDR3 sequence (DNA): TGCAGCGTTCTCGTGGGGACGGACTATGGCTACACCTTC. Variable domain in full (rest from reference TRBV29-1 and TRBJ1-2): SAVISQKPSRDICQRGTSLTIQCQVDSQVTMMFWYRQQPGQSLTLIATANQGSEATYESGFVIDKFPISRPNLTFSTLTVSNMSPEDSSIYLCSVLVGTDYGYTFGSGTRLTVV.

The V gene is TRBV2, the J gene TRBJ2-5; the match to TRBD1 covers 12 bases. The length of the CDR3 is 15 residues. V dropped 7 bases and J dropped 4; count of bases not matched to a gene: 7. Germline V gene sequence: CDR1 SNHLY, CDR2 FYNNEI. CDR3 sequence (DNA): TGTGCCAGCACCCCAGGGGACAGGGGGCCAGAGACCCAGTACTTC. It codes for CASTPGDRGPETQYF.

This clonotype was counted once. This chain connects TRBV12-3 or TRBV12-4 to TRBJ2-7, with D perhaps TRBD1 or TRBD2 (5 bases each). CDR3 length: 14 amino acids. Trimming stripped 5 bases from V and 6 bases from J, with 17 bases between. CDR3 sequence reads: CASSAGTVVSEQYV. For the CDR3, the DNA is TGTGCCAGCAGTGCCGGGACCGTTGTCTCCGAGCAGTACGTC.

This clonotype turned up a few times. The rearrangement uses TRBV27 and TRBJ1-1; TRBD1 matches 7 bases. J was trimmed by 3 bases and V by 8 bases; bases with no gene match: 9. CDR3 length: 14 amino acids. Germline values: CDR1 MNHEY, CDR2 SMNVEV (reference sequence). CDR3 region: CASGTAKGYTEAFF. CDR3 nucleotide sequence: TGTGCCAGCGGGACAGCTAAAGGGTACACTGAAGCTTTCTTT.

Ten or more counts support this clonotype. The chain combines TRBV7-8 with TRBJ2-1, with D unclear. CDR1 is SGHVS, CDR2 FQNEAQ, per germline. The CDR3 length is 14 residues. V was cut by 1 base and J by 5 bases, with 9 bases left in between. The CDR3 region is CASSLVWSNNEQFF. The CDR3 nucleotides are TGTGCCAGCAGCTTAGTTTGGAGTAACAATGAGCAGTTCTTC.

Comments on this clonotype: The junction differs from germline at one of its ends, possibly a read error. The chain joins TRBV4-1 to TRBJ2-1, with 7 bases lining up with TRBD2. The CDR3 runs to 16 residues. Germline V gives CDR1 MGHRA, CDR2 YSYEKL. CDR3 loop: CASSLRGEGLGDEQFF. The CDR3 DNA is TGTGCCAGCAGCCTCCGGGGGGAGGGGCTGGGGGATGAGCAGTTCTTC.

For the CDR3, the DNA is TGTGCCAGTAGTATTGGACAGGGTTATCGGTCACTTATTCCCACCGGGGAGCTGTTTTTT. This codes for CASSIGQGYRSLIPTGELFF. The chain recombines TRBV19 with TRBJ2-2; 8 bases match TRBD1. CDR1 is LNHDA, CDR2 SQIVND, per germline (reference sequence). Losses at the gene ends were 3 bases for V and 4 bases for J; bases not matched to a gene: 19. The CDR3 is 20 residues long.

Comment on this clonotype: The junction departs from the called germline gene at one end, perhaps through a read error. The chain uses TRBV9 and TRBJ1-1, with D possibly being TRBD1 (5 bases). Germline V lookup: CDR1 SGDLS, CDR2 YYNGEE. The CDR3 runs 12 residues. CDR3 sequence: CASSVEDTQAFF. The CDR3 region has the DNA TGTGCCAGCAGCGTAGAGGACACTCAAGCTTTCTTT. The full variable domain, completed using reference TRBV9 and TRBJ1-1, is DSGVTQTPKHLITATGQRVTLRCSPRSGDLSVYWYQQSLDQGLQFLIQYYNGEERAKGNILERFSAQQFPDLHSELNLSSLELGDSALYFCASSVEDTQAFFGQGTRLTVV.

This clonotype was seen more than once but under ten times. The CDR3 nucleotides are TGTGCAGTTGTACAGGGGAACACTGAAGCTTTCTTT. This codes for CAVVQGNTEAFF. The chain couples TRBV19 to TRBJ1-1; the D gene is possibly TRBD1 (6 bases). Germline loops: CDR1 LNHDA, CDR2 SQIVND (reference sequence). The CDR3 is made up of 12 amino acids.

Regarding this clonotype: A much larger clone lies one base from this, so it may be a read error. J is TRBJ1-1 and V is TRBV7-2; D is ambiguous. This CDR3 region has 17 residues. CDR1 is SGHTA, CDR2 FQGNSA, per germline. V was cut by 6 bases and J by 2 bases, with 22 bases left in between. Here the CDR3 reads CASSPGTNPSGNTEAFF. CDR3 in DNA: TGTGCCAGCAGTCCAGGAACAAACCCCTCAGGTAACACTGAAGCTTTCTTT.

This clonotype was detected a few times. This chain connects TRBV7-9 to TRBJ1-4; D uncertain. The CDR3 consists of 16 residues. Germline CDR1 SEHNR, CDR2 FQNEAQ (reference sequence). Trimming took 5 bases from V and 1 from J, leaving 14 bases between them. The CDR3 region is CASSLSGAGTNEKLFF. Here the CDR3 DNA reads TGTGCCAGCAGCCTAAGTGGTGCAGGAACTAATGAAAAACTGTTTTTT.

This clonotype was observed a few times. This chain links TRBV6-6 with TRBJ1-1; TRBD1 matches at 7 bases. CDR3 length equals 13 residues. Losses at the gene ends were 7 bases for V and 6 bases for J; bases not matched to a gene: 8. The germline V gene encodes CDR1 MNHNY and CDR2 SVGAGI (reference sequence). The CDR3, as DNA: TGTGCCAGCATCCCCGGGACAGCATCTGAAGCTTTCTTT. Protein product: CASIPGTASEAFF.

This clonotype was counted only a few times. The rearrangement uses TRBV5-8 and TRBJ1-4; D is possibly TRBD1 (5 bases). Germline CDR1 and CDR2: SGHTS and YDEGEE. V lost 4 bases and J 0 bases, leaving 16 bases between the germline ends. The CDR3 consists of 17 residues. The CDR3 sequence: CASSPLRGRATNEKLFF. The CDR3 DNA reads as TGTGCCAGCAGCCCGTTAAGGGGACGAGCAACTAATGAAAAACTGTTTTTT. The full variable domain, completed using reference TRBV5-8 and TRBJ1-4, is EAGVTQSPTHLIKTRGQQATLRCSPISGHTSVYWYQQALGLGLQFLLWYDEGEERNRGNFPPRFSGRQFPNYSSELNVNALELEDSALYLCASSPLRGRATNEKLFFGSGTQLSVL.

The genes are TRBV7-6 and TRBJ2-1; D gene uncertain. CDR1 and CDR2 from the germline V gene are SGHVS and FNYEAQ. The ends were cut back, 4 bases at V and 7 bases at J, with 11 bases in the middle. The CDR3 has 13 amino acids. The CDR3 region is CASSSFYSNEQFF. CDR3 DNA sequence: TGTGCCAGCAGCTCCTTCTACTCGAATGAGCAGTTCTTC. The full variable domain, its missing parts supplied by reference TRBV7-6 and TRBJ2-1, is GAGVSQSPRYKVTKRGQDVALRCDPISGHVSLYWYRQALGQGPEFLTYFNYEAQQDKSGLPNDRFSAERPEGSISTLTIQRTEQRDSAMYRCASSSFYSNEQFFGPGTRLTVL.

J is TRBJ2-3 and V is TRBV10-3; D gene unclear. Germline lookup yields CDR1 ENHRY and CDR2 SYGVKD. The CDR3 contains 12 residues. Trimming took off 6 bases at V and 0 bases at J, with 4 bases between the two ends. CDR3 sequence (DNA): TGTGCCATCAGGGTTAGCACAGATACGCAGTATTTT. It yields the protein CAIRVSTDTQYF.

The chain links TRBV20-1 to TRBJ2-7, with a possible D match to TRBD1 (5 bases). CDR3 length: 16 amino acids. Germline-derived CDR1 and CDR2 are DFQATT and SNEGSKA (reference sequence). V was clipped by 0 bases and J by 3 bases, with 18 bases between them. The CDR3 DNA sequence: TGCAGTGCTAGAGATGAGGTGGCAGGGTCCTACTACGAGCAGTACGTC. It specifies CSARDEVAGSYYEQYV.

This sequence joins TRBV6-4 and TRBJ2-3; D gene unclear. Germline V gene data show CDR1 as MRHNA and CDR2 as SNTAGT. V gave up 2 bases and J gave up 0 bases, with 6 bases separating them. The CDR3 runs 14 residues. CDR3 in DNA: TGTGCCAGCAGTGACGGGGTCAGCACAGATACGCAGTATTTT. This codes for CASSDGVSTDTQYF.

This clonotype was seen a few times. The chain has TRBV4-1 and TRBJ2-2; D unresolved. Germline V CDR1 and CDR2: MGHRA, YSYEKL. Trimming removed 4 bases from V and 4 bases from J, with 16 bases in between. The CDR3 totals 16 residues. The CDR3 nucleotides are TGCGCCAGCAGCCCCCGTGACACCCCAGTCACCGGGGAGCTGTTTTTT. Translated, it gives CASSPRDTPVTGELFF.

This chain joins TRBV7-4 and TRBJ2-7; no clear D. The CDR3 has 12 amino acids. Trimming stripped 5 bases from V and 3 bases from J, with 8 bases between. Germline CDR1 SGHVT, CDR2 SQSDAQ. CDR3 amino acids: CASSQQSYEQYV. CDR3 in DNA: TGTGCCAGCAGCCAACAGAGCTACGAGCAGTACGTC.

There are a few counts of this clonotype. The chain links TRBV4-1 to TRBJ1-1; 9 bases agree with TRBD1. Per germline, CDR1 MGHRA and CDR2 YSYEKL. The junction had 8 bases not matched to a gene; V was cut back by 0 bases and J by 3 bases. The CDR3 totals 17 residues. The CDR3: CASSQDRDRVLDTEAFF. The CDR3 DNA reads TGCGCCAGCAGCCAAGATCGGGACAGGGTCCTGGACACTGAAGCTTTCTTT.